Below, 15 T cell receptor beta chains from the same sample are listed, as sequenced in a study of persistence of HIV-infected CD4 T cells. The immunoSEQ assay was version 4, run in survey mode. Some clones are missing from TCRdb's copy, which holds only in-frame ones; the method was immunoSEQ multiplex PCR. Among more than 15,000 clones listed, approximately 65% were seen once. Lysates of CMV-infected fibroblasts at roughly 10 ug/mL stimulated these cells. CD4+ T cells upregulating both CD40 ligand and CD69 were sorted as responding cells. Their target antigens are unknown. Sample: CD4+ T cells sorted from PBMCs after roughly 17-hour stimulation, taken from a patient who received antiretroviral therapy. The receptors derive from an adult woman with HIV who was CMV-seropositive.

This clone ranks as medium-sized. The gene calls are TRBV12-3 or TRBV12-4 and TRBJ1-2, with D unresolved. CDR3 size: 13 residues. V lost 9 bases and J lost 6, with 17 bases in between. CDR3 protein: CASRRSEYDGYTF. For the CDR3, the DNA is TGTGCCAGTAGGAGATCGGAGTATGATGGCTACACCTTC.

This sequence joins TRBV6-6 and TRBJ2-5, with no clear D. The CDR3 contains 12 residues. Deletions cut 5 bases from V and 2 bases from J, with 6 bases between. From germline, CDR1 is MNHNY and CDR2 SVGAGI (reference sequence). The chain's CDR3 is CASSQGQETQYF. In DNA form, the CDR3 reads TGTGCCAGCAGTCAAGGGCAAGAGACCCAGTACTTC.

The chain joins TRBV6-6 to TRBJ1-3; D unresolved. The CDR3 spans 16 residues. The V end was cut by 5 bases, the J end by 0 bases, with 14 bases between. Germline-derived CDR1 and CDR2 are MNHNY and SVGAGI (reference sequence). CDR3 in DNA: TGTGCCAGCAGTCCGCTGAATCCATCCTCTGGAAACACCATATATTTT. Protein product: CASSPLNPSSGNTIYF.

The rearrangement uses TRBV30 and TRBJ1-2; D not certain. From germline, CDR1 is GTSNPN and CDR2 SVGIG (reference sequence). This CDR3 spans 15 amino acids. Trimming removed 6 bases at V and 3 bases at J, with 20 bases between. Written as DNA, the CDR3 is TGTGCCTGTAGAACAAGGGATCAGAGGCACTATGGCTACACCTTC. Translating it yields CACRTRDQRHYGYTF.

This clone has only one observation. J is TRBJ1-1 and V is TRBV11-1; the D is unclear. CDR1 SGHAT and CDR2 FQDESV come from the germline V gene (reference sequence). The CDR3 loop spans 12 amino acids. Trimming took off 1 base at V and 6 bases at J, with 6 bases between the two ends. Here the CDR3 DNA reads TGTGCCAGCAGCTTAGTTGAAGCTGAAGCTTTCTTT. Protein product: CASSLVEAEAFF.

The V gene is TRBV9, the J gene TRBJ1-6; D perhaps matches TRBD1 (6 bases). This CDR3 is 17 amino acids long. Germline V gene sequence: CDR1 SGDLS, CDR2 YYNGEE. V lost 0 bases, J lost 5 bases, and 15 bases lay in between. CDR3 nucleotide sequence: TGTGCCAGCAGCGTAGACGTTGGGGGCACTAATAATTCACCCCTCCACTTT. The encoded protein is CASSVDVGGTNNSPLHF.

The gene calls are TRBV3-1 (or the pseudogene TRBV3-2) and TRBJ2-1; D gene uncertain. V was pared by 0 bases and J by 10 bases, with 4 bases between. The CDR3 has 11 residues. Germline-derived CDR1 and CDR2 are LGHDT and YNNKEL (reference sequence). In DNA form, the CDR3 reads TGTGCCAGCAGCCAAGATCGCGAGCAGTTCTTC. It is translated as CASSQDREQFF.

V usage is TRBV5-1 and J usage is TRBJ2-7, with D perhaps TRBD1 (6 bases). This CDR3 comprises 13 residues. The germline gives CDR1 SGHRS, CDR2 YFSETQ. Between the trimmed V and J ends, which lost 0 bases and 7 bases, there was a span of 11 bases. CDR3 coding DNA: TGCGCCAGCAGCTTGGGCAGGGGCGCAGAGCAGTACGTC. Translating it yields CASSLGRGAEQYV.

This clone is medium-sized (0.01 to 0.1%) by share. The gene calls are TRBV19 and TRBJ1-2, with D possibly TRBD1 on 6 matching bases. Deletions cut 5 bases from V and 4 bases from J, with 17 bases between. CDR3 length equals 15 residues. In germline, CDR1 is LNHDA, CDR2 SQIVND (reference sequence). This CDR3 reads CASSASTGRGYGYTF. The CDR3, as DNA: TGTGCCAGTAGTGCATCGACAGGCCGCGGCTATGGCTACACCTTC.

This clone was observed a handful of times. The rearrangement uses TRBV2 and TRBJ1-1; TRBD1 agrees at 7 bases. CDR1 is SNHLY, CDR2 FYNNEI, per germline. Trimming removed 6 bases from V and 11 bases from J; junction bases left unmatched: 12. The CDR3 length is 13 residues. The CDR3 loop reads CASRGTVSAAAFF. The DNA for the CDR3 is TGTGCCAGCAGGGGGACAGTTTCCGCGGCGGCTTTCTTT.

The chain combines TRBV19 with TRBJ1-5; D gene ambiguous. The CDR3 has 17 amino acids. Germline-derived CDR1 and CDR2 are LNHDA and SQIVND (reference sequence). The V end was cut by 1 base, the J end by 3 bases, with 16 bases between. The CDR3 DNA is TGTGCCAGTAGTATAGTGAGAAGAGGTTGGGACAATCAGCCCCAGCATTTT. Its protein is CASSIVRRGWDNQPQHF.

V gene TRBV7-2 combines with J gene TRBJ2-3; no definite D call. The germline V gene has CDR1 SGHTA and CDR2 FQGNSA. The V and J ends lost 2 bases and 2 bases respectively, with 5 bases between them. This CDR3 region has 13 residues. CDR3 in DNA: TGTGCCAGCAGCTTAAGCCCCACAGATACGCAGTATTTT. The encoded protein is CASSLSPTDTQYF.

The CDR3 nucleotides are TGTGCCAGCAGCTTAGAAGCGGTCTACAATGAGCAGTTCTTC. Its protein is CASSLEAVYNEQFF. V usage is TRBV7-8 and J usage is TRBJ2-1; weak D call: TRBD2 (5 bases). Germline loops: CDR1 SGHVS, CDR2 FQNEAQ. V was cut by 1 base and J by 3 bases, with 7 bases left in between. The CDR3 is made up of 14 amino acids.

There are a few counts of this clone. Here the CDR3 reads CASLSTGNTGELFF. CDR3 nucleotides: TGCGCCAGCCTGTCTACAGGGAACACCGGGGAGCTGTTTTTT. The rearrangement links TRBV5-1 to TRBJ2-2; weak D call: TRBD1 (5 bases). This CDR3 has 14 residues. Trimming stripped 7 bases from V and 1 base from J, with 11 bases between. The germline V gene has CDR1 SGHRS and CDR2 YFSETQ.

This clone was recorded only once. The chain recombines TRBV15 with TRBJ2-7, with 7 bases aligning to TRBD1. The CDR3 contains 16 residues. Germline CDR1 LNHNV, CDR2 YYDKDF (reference sequence). Trimming cost V 1 base and J 6 bases; bases outside gene matches: 12. DNA of the CDR3: TGTGCCACCAGCAGAGGGTCTTACAGGGGTAGGGGCGAGCAGTACGTC. Protein sequence: CATSRGSYRGRGEQYV.